This entry concerns a single T cell receptor beta chain. No antigen is known for it. These data originate in a study of T cells expressing NK-cell markers (dated by TCRdb to about 2020). As for the study more broadly: TCR beta-chain repertoires were profiled in sorted CD3+CD56+NKG2C+, CD3+CD56+NKG2C- and CD3+CD56-NKG2C+ T-cell subsets from roughly eight donors. The eight sequenced donors were randomly selected healthy volunteers, three men and five women. Among the eight sequenced donors, only one was HCMV-seronegative, while the other seven were HCMV-seropositive. The libraries were sequenced on Illumina HiSeq 2000/2500, MiSeq or NextSeq, producing 2 x 150 bp reads. General conclusions and limits of the study: For six donors, the dominant CD3+CD56+NKG2C+ clonotypes were among the top 10 CD8+ clonotypes and accounted for about 1.0-7.0% of CD8+ T cells. Those dominant clonotypes were again the most abundant among CD3+CD56-NKG2C+ cells in several donors, at roughly 25-65%. Whether the expanded NKG2C-expressing T cell clones were specific for HCMV antigens was left unclear.

Instrument on record: Illumina HiSeq 2000. 5'RACE template switching, by which a universal primer site and unique molecular identifiers were added, was used to make TCR beta cDNA libraries. cDNA synthesis was primed from the TCR beta constant segment and was followed by two successive PCR amplification steps. In the source study's methods: MIGEC was used to demultiplex reads and group reads by UMI, and MiTCR was used to assemble and quantify clonotypes. To exclude erroneous sequences, any TCR cDNA sequence not supported by at least two reads was discarded. Downstream repertoire analysis used the tcR package, and clonotypes were matched across fractions by CDR3 nucleotide sequence plus V segment. VDJmatch was used to annotate antigen specificity against VDJdb, with one amino acid substitution in CDR3 permitted. After reprocessing by TCRdb, each CDR3 protein sequence is one entry, and no DNA is given. The V and J calls were determined by TCRdb, not by the authors. The sample's own table lists about 260,000 distinct CDR3 sequences. The ten largest clones represent 0.39% of the sample.

The CDR3 spans 14 residues, from the cysteine through the phenylalanine. This entry has no DNA. From a lookup of the germline V gene, CDR1 and CDR2 are MDHEN and SYDVKM. HCMV-specific IgG was detected in serum with a commercial ELISA kit to determine HCMV serostatus. Ficoll density gradient centrifugation was used to isolate peripheral blood mononuclear cells from blood. Input material: blood T cells: a sorted CD56 or NKG2C T cell subset, CD4+ or CD8+ T cells, or bulk PBMC T cells (not recorded which). The V and J segments used are TRBV28 and TRBJ2-5. The receptor was isolated from a man younger than 35 in good health. Donor details come from another sample of the same person, matched by shared clones. The CDR3 protein: CASSSRQVQETQYF.